These T cell receptor beta chains were read from a single sample in a study of response to subunit inactivated influenza vaccine. TCRdb re-called the RT-PCR reads through MiXCR, storing one row per CDR3 protein. The table lists under 550,000 distinct CDR3 sequences, about 8% of them singletons. The specimen was PBMCs from blood, collected roughly 24 months after vaccination. Receptors originate from a man between 50 and 69 years old who received an inactivated influenza vaccine. Each CDR3 is given with its conserved first and last residue. A D gene is named only where the DNA matches it firmly. Some rows have no size entry. The others give once, few or many, or a class for an expanded clone.

cdr3_nt | cdr3_aa | clone_size | v_call | d_call | j_call
TGCGCCAGCAGCCAAGATTTTGCAGGGTTGGGCTATGGCTACACCTTC | CASSQDFAGLGYGYTF | . | TRBV4-3 | . | TRBJ1-2
TGTGCCACCAGCAGAGATGGTTCGGTCCTCGAGACCCAGTACTTC | CATSRDGSVLETQYF | . | TRBV15 | . | TRBJ2-5
TGCGCCAGCAGCCTCGAGGACAGAAACTATGGCTACACCTTC | CASSLEDRNYGYTF | many | TRBV4-1 | . | TRBJ1-2
TGCGCCAGCAGCCAAGATGCGAAGTTAGGAAACTCCTACGAGCAGTTCTTC | CASSQDAKLGNSYEQFF | . | TRBV4-3 | . | TRBJ2-1
TGCAGCCGTGACAGGAGGGGCAATGAGCAGTTCTTC | CSRDRRGNEQFF | . | TRBV29-1 | . | TRBJ2-1
TGTGCCAGCAGTTACTCGATGAGTCTAGCGGGAGCCAGCTCCTACAATGAGCAGTTCTTC | CASSYSMSLAGASSYNEQFF | many | TRBV6-2/TRBV6-3 | TRBD2 | TRBJ2-1
TGCGCCAGCAGCTCGGGGGCCTCAACTAATGAAAAACTGTTTTTT | CASSSGASTNEKLFF | few | TRBV5-1 | . | TRBJ1-4
TGTGCCAGCAGCTTGGATCTGGGGGGATTCAATGGCTACACCTTC | CASSLDLGGFNGYTF | . | TRBV5-5 | . | TRBJ1-2
TGTGCCAGCAGTACGCCGCTTAAAAAGACAGGTGACTATGGCTACACCTTC | CASSTPLKKTGDYGYTF | many | TRBV28 | . | TRBJ1-2
TGTGCCAGCACCCCGAGGACGACAGGCGCCACCGGGGAGCTGTTTTTT | CASTPRTTGATGELFF | . | TRBV7-2 | . | TRBJ2-2
TGTGCCAGCCGATCTGTCCCCCCCGTCTTGGAGCAGTACTTC | CASRSVPPVLEQYF | few | TRBV27 | . | TRBJ2-7
TGTGCCAGCAGTCGAGGGCCGGCGGATGGCTACACCTTC | CASSRGPADGYTF | many | TRBV27 | . | TRBJ1-2
TGCGCCAGCAGCTTGGCGGGACAGGGGTTACCAACTAATGAAAAACTGTTTTTT | CASSLAGQGLPTNEKLFF | few | TRBV5-1 | TRBD1 | TRBJ1-4
TGTGCCAGCAGCTTAGGGACCCGGGGATCGGATACGCAGTATTTT | CASSLGTRGSDTQYF | . | TRBV7-2 | . | TRBJ2-3
TGTGCCAGCAGTTACTCCCGGTTCAGGGAGCTGTTTTTT | CASSYSRFRELFF | many | TRBV6-2/TRBV6-3 | . | TRBJ2-2
TGTGCCAGCAGAACAGGGATCAGCACAGATACGCAGTATTTT | CASRTGISTDTQYF | many | TRBV14 | . | TRBJ2-3
TGTGCCAGCACCGAAGGGGTGACAGACTCCTACGAGCAGTACTTC | CASTEGVTDSYEQYF | many | TRBV12-3/TRBV12-4 | . | TRBJ2-7
TGTGCCAGCAACCCGACAGGGGGCACGGACGAGCAGTACTTC | CASNPTGGTDEQYF | few | TRBV12-3/TRBV12-4 | TRBD1 | TRBJ2-7
TGTGCCAGTAGTCTAAGAGAAGGCAGCCACTCTAGCACAGATACGCAGTATTTT | CASSLREGSHSSTDTQYF | few | TRBV19 | . | TRBJ2-3
TGTGCCAGCATCCCGGTTCAGGACAACTATGGCTACACCTTC | CASIPVQDNYGYTF | few | TRBV7-9 | . | TRBJ1-2
TGTGCCAGCAGTTTCCGACAGGAGCGTGACGAGCAGTACTTC | CASSFRQERDEQYF | many | TRBV28 | . | TRBJ2-7
TGTGCCACCAGACCTGGGACAGGGGTAAGGAAGAACACTGAAGCTTTCTTT | CATRPGTGVRKNTEAFF | many | TRBV15 | TRBD1 | TRBJ1-1
TGTGCCAGCAGTGAATCCTCAGGGAAGAATTCACCCCTCCACTTT | CASSESSGKNSPLHF | . | TRBV25-1 | . | TRBJ1-6
TGTGCCAGCAGCTCCGGCCCAGGGGGGTCCTACAATGAGCAGTTCTTC | CASSSGPGGSYNEQFF | . | TRBV7-9 | . | TRBJ2-1
TGTGCCAGCAGTTACAAAGCAGGGGGAAAGGACTACGAGCAGTACTTC | CASSYKAGGKDYEQYF | few | TRBV6-2/TRBV6-3 | TRBD1 | TRBJ2-7
TGTGCCAGCAGCCGCGGGACTGGGGATACGCAGTATTTT | CASSRGTGDTQYF | few | TRBV12-3/TRBV12-4 | . | TRBJ2-3